This T cell receptor beta chain originates from a study of blood T cell repertoires in COVID-19. Study-level background: COVID-19 samples, acute and convalescent, were from the United States, Italy and Spain. T cells, B-cell-depleted T cells, or PBMCs supplied cDNA or gDNA.

The germline gives CDR1 MNHNY, CDR2 SVGAGI (reference sequence). V was clipped by 0 bases and J by 3 bases; unmatched bases: 1. The CDR3 runs 14 residues. A word on this clone: Different DNA sequences within this sample yield the same CDR3.

In the original processing: Reference gene primers were amplified, and this amplification served to estimate nucleated cell counts. Measured with immunoSEQ multiplex PCR; TCRdb has only the in-frame clones, and not every one. V and J calls plus clone size are reproduced from that table; the DNA served to infer D and trimming. Here the sample spans approximately 210,000 clones, over 80% being singletons. Sequencing used peripheral blood. This TCR was sampled from a human donor in a cohort sampled during active COVID-19. J is TRBJ2-7 and V is TRBV6-6, with 8 nucleotides matching TRBD1. DNA for the CDR3: TGTGCCAGCAGTTACTCTGGGACAGGCTACGAGCAGTACTTC. This encodes CASSYSGTGYEQYF.